Below, 9 T cell receptor beta chains from the same sample are listed, as sequenced in a study of a mutant IDH1 vaccine in newly diagnosed glioma. Time point reported: week 5, during vaccination. With topical imiquimod, each dose of the vaccine consisted of 300 ug of mutant IDH1 20-mer peptide. Generated by immunoSEQ multiplex PCR, the TCRdb table keeps only in-frame clones and is missing some. The table records 35,000 or so clones, roughly 80% of them present only once. Which antigens these TCRs recognize remains unknown. Sequenced material: PBMCs, taken from a glioma patient whose treatment included an IDH1 peptide vaccine. The receptors here all came from a man aged 25 to 40 with glioma.

The chain combines TRBV27 with TRBJ1-2, with 7 positions matching TRBD1. From germline, CDR1 is MNHEY and CDR2 SMNVEV (reference sequence). V gave up 6 bases and J gave up 4 bases; unmatched junction bases: 5. CDR3 size: 13 residues. CDR3 sequence reads: CASRRQGPYGYTF. CDR3 DNA sequence: TGTGCCAGCAGGAGACAGGGACCCTATGGCTACACCTTC.

The rearrangement links TRBV14 to TRBJ2-5; no clear D gene. Trimming took 3 bases from V and 3 from J, leaving 5 bases between them. The CDR3 is made up of 12 amino acids. Germline loops: CDR1 SGHDN, CDR2 FVKESK. CDR3 protein: CASSHNEETQYF. The DNA for the CDR3 is TGTGCCAGCAGCCACAACGAAGAGACCCAGTACTTC.

The chain joins TRBV7-3 to TRBJ2-5, with 7 bases that match TRBD1. The germline V gene encodes CDR1 SGHTA and CDR2 FQGTGA. This CDR3 is built from 14 residues. The J segment lost 3 bases and the V segment lost 2 bases, leaving 3 bases of the junction unmatched. This CDR3 reads CASSLSGTEETQYF. As DNA, the CDR3 is TGTGCCAGCAGCTTATCCGGGACAGAAGAGACCCAGTACTTC.

The chain couples TRBV30 to TRBJ2-6; 7 bases map to TRBD2. V was pared by 0 bases and J by 4 bases, with 9 bases of the junction left unmatched. The CDR3 contains 17 residues. Germline V lookup: CDR1 GTSNPN, CDR2 SVGIG (reference sequence). CDR3 loop: CAWSVGSGLLGANVLTF. Written as DNA, the CDR3 is TGTGCCTGGAGTGTAGGTAGCGGGCTCCTCGGGGCCAACGTCCTGACTTTC. The complete variable domain, with remaining parts taken from reference TRBV30 and TRBJ2-6, reads SQTIHQWPATLVQPVGSPLSLECTVEGTSNPNLYWYRQAAGRGLQLLFYSVGIGQISSEVPQNLSASRPQDRQFILSSKKLLLSDSGFYLCAWSVGSGLLGANVLTFGAGSRLTVL.

The genes are TRBV19 and TRBJ2-7, with 7 bases fitting TRBD1. Germline V lookup: CDR1 LNHDA, CDR2 SQIVND (reference sequence). This CDR3 spans 14 amino acids. V lost 8 bases and J lost 3; bases outside the gene matches: 10. CDR3 amino acids: CASASGTAYYEQYF. The CDR3 DNA follows: TGTGCCAGTGCCTCCGGGACAGCCTACTACGAGCAGTACTTC.

The CDR3 region has the DNA TGCGCCAGCAGCCAAGACGGGAAGGGAGTCTCTGGGGCCAACGTCCTGACTTTC. It codes for CASSQDGKGVSGANVLTF. The rearrangement links TRBV4-3 to TRBJ2-6, with D perhaps matching TRBD2 (5 bases). The V gene lost 0 bases and the J gene lost 0 bases, with 12 bases spanning the gap. The CDR3 has 18 amino acids. Germline-derived CDR1 and CDR2 are LGHNA and YSLEER.

The chain uses TRBV2 and TRBJ1-5; TRBD1 aligns across 8 bases. The junction had 7 bases not matched to a gene; V was cut back by 6 bases and J by 9 bases. The V gene's germline CDR1 is SNHLY and CDR2 FYNNEI. CDR3 length: 13 residues. CDR3 residues: CASRNRGAGPQHF. The CDR3 region has the DNA TGTGCCAGCAGAAACAGGGGGGCCGGGCCCCAGCATTTT.

The chain uses TRBV11-3 and TRBJ2-1; no definite D call. Between the trimmed V and J ends, which lost 5 bases and 4 bases, there was a span of 9 bases. The CDR3 consists of 13 residues. The germline gives CDR1 SGHNT, CDR2 YENEEA. CDR3 amino acids: CASSPHSYNEQFF. CDR3 sequence (DNA): TGTGCCAGCAGCCCTCATTCTTACAATGAGCAGTTCTTC.

CDR3 amino acids: CASSQGVGFNQPQHF. The CDR3 DNA reads TGCGCCAGCAGCCAAGGAGTCGGATTCAATCAGCCCCAGCATTTT. The chain has TRBV4-3 and TRBJ1-5; D is unresolved. Germline CDR1 reads LGHNA; CDR2 reads YSLEER. This CDR3 region has 15 residues. Trimming took off 1 base at V and 3 bases at J, with 10 bases between the two ends.